Listed below are T cell receptor beta chains from one sample, sequenced in a study of OX40 agonist ivuxolimab in advanced cancers. The table came from immunoSEQ multiplex PCR; TCRdb's copy has only in-frame clones and leaves some out. The sample shows 55,000 to 65,000 clones, about 88% of them seen only once. This material consisted of CD4+ or CD8+ T cells sorted from blood, taken in a trial of the OX40 agonist ivuxolimab. The receptors come from an adult with an advanced solid tumor such as melanoma, head and neck, liver or kidney cancer. Both conserved end residues are part of each CDR3. The D gene is left open where the match is weak. Where a row states a size, it is once, few, many or the class of an expanded clone; other rows omit it.

d_gene,j_gene,v_gene,abundance,CDR3nt,CDR3aa
NA,TRBJ1-2,TRBV19,NA,TGTGCCAGTAGCATAAACGACAGAATCTATGGCTACACCTTC,CASSINDRIYGYTF
TRBD1,TRBJ1-5,TRBV7-2,NA,TGTGCCAGCAGCTTAGGCCGGGACAGGGTTCAGCCCCAGCATTTT,CASSLGRDRVQPQHF
TRBD1,TRBJ1-5,TRBV19,NA,TGTGCCAGTAGTAGCCGGACAGGGGGCCAAAATCAGCCCCAGCATTTT,CASSSRTGGQNQPQHF
NA,TRBJ1-1,TRBV5-1,NA,TGCGCCAGCAGCTTAGGCAAAAATACTGAAGCTTTCTTT,CASSLGKNTEAFF
TRBD1,TRBJ1-5,TRBV9,once,TGTGCCAGCAGCGGCGGGACAGGGGCTCAGCCCCAGCATTTT,CASSGGTGAQPQHF
NA,TRBJ1-2,TRBV5-5,NA,TGTGCCAGCAGCTTTCTCGGCCTGGGCTACACCTTC,CASSFLGLGYTF
TRBD2,TRBJ2-7,TRBV6-5,NA,TGTGCCAGCAGTTTGATAGCGGGGACCTACGAGCAGTACTTC,CASSLIAGTYEQYF
NA,TRBJ1-5,TRBV7-9,few,TGTGCCAGCAGCTTAGGCGAAACCAATCAGCCCCAGCATTTT,CASSLGETNQPQHF
NA,TRBJ2-4,TRBV11-2,once,TGTGCCAGCAGCCACGTCTTAAACATTCAGTACTTC,CASSHVLNIQYF
TRBD2,TRBJ2-1,TRBV5-4,once,TGTGCCAGCAGGCCCCGGACTAGTGCGCTGGGTGAGCAGTTCTTC,CASRPRTSALGEQFF
NA,TRBJ2-1,TRBV28,NA,TGTGCCAGCAGCTCGCAGGGGATTTTCTACAATGAGCAGTTCTTC,CASSSQGIFYNEQFF
TRBD1,TRBJ2-5,TRBV6-5,NA,TGTGCCAGCAGTTACCCTGGGACAGGGGGCACCCAGTACTTC,CASSYPGTGGTQYF
NA,TRBJ1-6,TRBV5-6,once,TGTGCCAGCAGCTTGCTCCATAGATTTTATAATTCACCCCTCCACTTT,CASSLLHRFYNSPLHF
NA,TRBJ1-2,TRBV5-5,NA,TGTGCCAGCAGCTTAGGGCCGCCAAACTATGGCTACACCTTC,CASSLGPPNYGYTF
NA,TRBJ2-3,TRBV30,NA,TGTGCCTGGAGGAGGAAGCTAGGTGGAGATACGCAGTATTTT,CAWRRKLGGDTQYF
NA,TRBJ2-5,TRBV5-6,NA,TGTGCCAGCAGCTTGTGGGGACCGACCCTGACGGAGACCCAGTACTTC,CASSLWGPTLTETQYF
NA,TRBJ1-1,TRBV12-5,NA,TGTGCTAGTGGTTTCACAGGGATGGCTTTCTTT,CASGFTGMAFF
NA,TRBJ1-1,TRBV7-3,NA,TGTGCCAGCAGCCCCGTTTCGGGACCTGCGGCGAACACTGAAGCTTTCTTT,CASSPVSGPAANTEAFF
TRBD1,TRBJ1-1,TRBV6-1,NA,TGTGCCAGCACCAATCGGGACAGTTCTGAAGCTTTCTTT,CASTNRDSSEAFF
NA,TRBJ2-3,TRBV15,few,TGTGCCACCAGCAGAGATCTCGGGGATACGCAGTATTTT,CATSRDLGDTQYF
NA,TRBJ2-2,TRBV28,NA,TGTGCCAGCGGGAGGCAGGCCCTCACCGGGGAGCTGTTTTTT,CASGRQALTGELFF
NA,TRBJ1-2,TRBV11-2,NA,TGTGCCAGCAGCTTCGGAGCGAGGGGCTACACCTTC,CASSFGARGYTF
TRBD1,TRBJ1-5,TRBV7-3,once,TGTGCCAGCAGCGAGGGGGCTACTCAGCCCCAGCATTTT,CASSEGATQPQHF
NA,TRBJ1-2,TRBV7-2,NA,TGTGCCAGCAGCTTAGGGTACAGGGAAAGGGGTGGCTACACCTTC,CASSLGYRERGGYTF
NA,TRBJ1-3,TRBV18,NA,TGTGCCAGCTCACCATACAGAGACTCTGGAAACACCATATATTTT,CASSPYRDSGNTIYF
NA,TRBJ2-3,TRBV19,NA,TGTGCCAGCAGTCGAAACTCCGGGACGGTGATCACAGATACGCAGTATTTT,CASSRNSGTVITDTQYF
TRBD2,TRBJ2-7,TRBV10-2,NA,TGCGCCAGCAGTGGTAGCGGGATGGCCTACGAGCAGTACTTC,CASSGSGMAYEQYF
TRBD1,TRBJ1-3,TRBV6-5,NA,TGTGCCAGCCTGAGGGGACAGGAGGGAAACACCATATATTTT,CASLRGQEGNTIYF
NA,TRBJ1-6,TRBV9,NA,TGTGCCAGCAGCGGAGGAGGGGGGTCCTATAATTCACCCCTCCACTTT,CASSGGGGSYNSPLHF
NA,TRBJ1-5,TRBV7-2,NA,TGTGCCAGCAGCCCACGAGGGGGAAAGAATCAGCCCCAGCATTTT,CASSPRGGKNQPQHF
TRBD1,TRBJ2-5,TRBV6-6,NA,TGTGCCAGCAGTTACGACAGGGGGCGAGAGACCCAGTACTTC,CASSYDRGRETQYF
NA,TRBJ1-5,TRBV5-4,NA,TGTGCCAGCAGCTTGGAGGGACCTAATCAGCCCCAGCATTTT,CASSLEGPNQPQHF
TRBD2,TRBJ2-5,TRBV19,NA,TGTGCCAGTAGTACCGTACTAGCGGGGGGGCAAGAGACCCAGTACTTC,CASSTVLAGGQETQYF
NA,TRBJ1-6,TRBV4-2,once,TGTGCCAGCAGCCAAGAGGGCCAGGGAAATTCACCCCTCCACTTT,CASSQEGQGNSPLHF
NA,TRBJ1-2,TRBV5-1,NA,TGCGCCAGCAGCTTGTTTGACGCGCGACAGAACTATGGCTACACCTTC,CASSLFDARQNYGYTF
NA,TRBJ1-4,TRBV18,once,TGTGCCAGCTGGGGGGCGACTAATGAAAAACTGTTTTTT,CASWGATNEKLFF
NA,TRBJ1-1,TRBV6-1,NA,TGTGCCAGCAGTGGGGGGGGGTCCATGAACACTGAAGCTTTCTTT,CASSGGGSMNTEAFF
NA,TRBJ2-7,TRBV29-1,NA,TGCAGCGTTGTCCAGACCTACGAGCAGTACTTC,CSVVQTYEQYF
TRBD2,TRBJ2-3,TRBV2,NA,TGTGCCAGCAGTTGGGGACTAGCGGACACAGATACGCAGTATTTT,CASSWGLADTDTQYF
TRBD1,TRBJ1-4,TRBV15,NA,TGTGCCACCAGCACCGGGACAGTTAATGAAAAACTGTTTTTT,CATSTGTVNEKLFF
NA,TRBJ2-3,TRBV7-3,NA,TGTGCCAGCAGCTTAAACGGAGGTGCAGATACGCAGTATTTT,CASSLNGGADTQYF
TRBD1,TRBJ2-7,TRBV27,NA,TGTGCCAGCAGTTGGAAAGGGACAGGGATGTCCTACGAGCAGTACTTC,CASSWKGTGMSYEQYF
NA,TRBJ1-5,TRBV5-5,once,TGTGCCAGCAGCTTACGGGGGGAGGGCAATCAGCCCCAGCATTTT,CASSLRGEGNQPQHF
NA,TRBJ2-3,TRBV10-2,NA,TGCGCCAGCCGCCGGGGCAGACAGGCCACAGATACGCAGTATTTT,CASRRGRQATDTQYF
NA,TRBJ1-1,TRBV4-3,NA,TGCGCCAGCAGCCAAGATAGGACGTTGGAAGCTTTCTTT,CASSQDRTLEAFF
NA,TRBJ1-1,TRBV18,NA,TGTGCCAGCTCACCACCGAACCGCAAACAGGGTGGAGCTTTCTTT,CASSPPNRKQGGAFF
NA,TRBJ1-5,TRBV7-2,NA,TGTGCCAGCAGCTCCCGGTCCTTGGAGCCCCAGCATTTT,CASSSRSLEPQHF
NA,TRBJ1-5,TRBV4-1,NA,TGCGCCAGCAGCCAAGACGTTGCCAGCGGAGGACAGCCCCAGCATTTT,CASSQDVASGGQPQHF
NA,TRBJ1-1,TRBV5-5,NA,TGTGCCAGCAGCTTGTACTGGGGCACTGAAGCTTTCTTT,CASSLYWGTEAFF
TRBD1,TRBJ2-2,TRBV19,NA,TGTGCCAGCTCGGACAGGAGGACGGTAGCCGGGGAGCTGTTTTTT,CASSDRRTVAGELFF
NA,TRBJ2-7,TRBV7-2,few,TGTGCCAGCAGCTTAGGGGTTAGCTCCTACGAGCAGTACTTC,CASSLGVSSYEQYF
TRBD2,TRBJ2-5,TRBV28,NA,TGTGCCAGCAGTTCGCCTAATTTGGGGGGGGAGTACTTC,CASSSPNLGGEYF
TRBD1,TRBJ1-1,TRBV6-6,NA,TGTGCCAGCAGTAGAACAGGGGCGGTCGCTTTCTTT,CASSRTGAVAFF
NA,TRBJ2-7,TRBV15,NA,TGTGCCACCAGTCACGGAGGGAGCTCCTACGAGCAGTACTTC,CATSHGGSSYEQYF
NA,TRBJ1-1,TRBV7-2,NA,TGTGCCAGCAGCCCCAGCGTGGGGGCCGGGGTCTCATTCTTT,CASSPSVGAGVSFF
TRBD1,TRBJ1-1,TRBV18,NA,TGTGCCAGCTCACCACTAGGACAGGGGGCAGGCGCTGAAGCTTTCTTT,CASSPLGQGAGAEAFF
NA,TRBJ1-1,TRBV27,NA,TGTGCCAGCAGTTTATACGACGTAGGACGAGCTTTCTTT,CASSLYDVGRAFF
NA,TRBJ1-1,TRBV6-5,NA,TGTGCCAGCAGTTACTCCACGGGGGGTTCCAACACTGAAGCTTTCTTT,CASSYSTGGSNTEAFF
TRBD1,TRBJ2-1,TRBV5-4,NA,TGTGCCAGCAGCTCCCGGGACAGCCACAATGAGCAGTTCTTC,CASSSRDSHNEQFF
NA,TRBJ1-1,TRBV19,few,TGTGCCAGTAGTATAGATCGGTCAGGGAGGAACACTGAAGCTTTCTTT,CASSIDRSGRNTEAFF